This TCR beta chain derives from a study of response to subunit inactivated influenza vaccine. This CDR3 is built from 16 residues. The V end lost 0 bases, the J end lost 0 bases, and 10 bases lay between the germline ends. Germline values: CDR1 SGHVS, CDR2 FNYEAQ. This clonotype has a handful of counts. TCRdb re-called the RT-PCR reads with MiXCR, one entry per CDR3 protein. The data show a few hundred thousand distinct CDR3 sequences, with 14% seen just once and around 10% held by the top ten. Specimen: PBMCs from blood, collected roughly 12 days after vaccination. V gene TRBV7-6 combines with J gene TRBJ2-3; a possible D gene is TRBD1 (6 bases). The receptor was derived from a man aged 50 or older who received an inactivated influenza vaccine. This chain's CDR3 is CASSLAGAPSTDTQYF. The CDR3 DNA sequence: TGTGCCAGCAGCTTAGCGGGGGCACCTAGCACAGATACGCAGTATTTT.